The T cell receptor (beta chain) described here comes from a study of T cells after yellow fever vaccination. As for the study in general: When fractions had low cell numbers, they were prepared with SMART-Seq v4 Ultra Low Input.

This clonotype was seen at least ten times. The antigen is undetermined. Looked up from germline, CDR1 is SEHNR and CDR2 is FQNEAQ (reference sequence). Trimming removed 2 bases from V and 0 bases from J, with 1 base in between. The CDR3 sequence is 13 residues long. The TCR cDNA carried a universal primer site and UMIs from 5'RACE template switching. TCRdb analysed the 5' RACE reads with MiXCR anew, one entry per CDR3 protein. The sample lists 110,000 to 150,000 distinct CDR3 sequences, roughly 6.7% occurring once. Study observations and caveats: The bulk population could contribute abundant contaminating clonotypes to FACS-sorted repertoires. Booster sampling recovered most clones from primary vaccination (96% CD4, approximately 90% CD8).

This TCR derives from a man aged 25 to 40 who received the YFV17D yellow fever vaccine. V is TRBV7-9 and J is TRBJ2-2; D gene uncertain. The material sequenced was CD4+ T cells sorted from PBMCs, taken 10 days after the yellow fever booster vaccination. The DNA for the CDR3 is TGTGCCAGCAGCTTACCGAACACCGGGGAGCTGTTTTTT. Translating it yields CASSLPNTGELFF.